This T cell receptor beta chain was found in a study of T cell responses to AZD1222 COVID-19 vaccine. V was trimmed by 5 bases and J by 8 bases, leaving 10 bases between them. Germline CDR1 and CDR2: SEHNR and FQNEAQ (reference sequence). The CDR3 totals 12 residues. Generated by immunoSEQ multiplex PCR, the TCRdb table keeps only in-frame clones and is missing some. This sample has about 84,000 clones, with roughly 87% found just once. This clone was seen once. Source: peripheral blood, taken on day 0 of AZD1222 vaccination. The rearrangement joins TRBV7-9 to TRBJ2-1; D is uncertain. The sequence came from an adult in good health. Here the CDR3 reads CASSQSGYEQFF. As DNA, the CDR3 is TGTGCCAGCAGCCAATCGGGTTATGAGCAGTTCTTC.